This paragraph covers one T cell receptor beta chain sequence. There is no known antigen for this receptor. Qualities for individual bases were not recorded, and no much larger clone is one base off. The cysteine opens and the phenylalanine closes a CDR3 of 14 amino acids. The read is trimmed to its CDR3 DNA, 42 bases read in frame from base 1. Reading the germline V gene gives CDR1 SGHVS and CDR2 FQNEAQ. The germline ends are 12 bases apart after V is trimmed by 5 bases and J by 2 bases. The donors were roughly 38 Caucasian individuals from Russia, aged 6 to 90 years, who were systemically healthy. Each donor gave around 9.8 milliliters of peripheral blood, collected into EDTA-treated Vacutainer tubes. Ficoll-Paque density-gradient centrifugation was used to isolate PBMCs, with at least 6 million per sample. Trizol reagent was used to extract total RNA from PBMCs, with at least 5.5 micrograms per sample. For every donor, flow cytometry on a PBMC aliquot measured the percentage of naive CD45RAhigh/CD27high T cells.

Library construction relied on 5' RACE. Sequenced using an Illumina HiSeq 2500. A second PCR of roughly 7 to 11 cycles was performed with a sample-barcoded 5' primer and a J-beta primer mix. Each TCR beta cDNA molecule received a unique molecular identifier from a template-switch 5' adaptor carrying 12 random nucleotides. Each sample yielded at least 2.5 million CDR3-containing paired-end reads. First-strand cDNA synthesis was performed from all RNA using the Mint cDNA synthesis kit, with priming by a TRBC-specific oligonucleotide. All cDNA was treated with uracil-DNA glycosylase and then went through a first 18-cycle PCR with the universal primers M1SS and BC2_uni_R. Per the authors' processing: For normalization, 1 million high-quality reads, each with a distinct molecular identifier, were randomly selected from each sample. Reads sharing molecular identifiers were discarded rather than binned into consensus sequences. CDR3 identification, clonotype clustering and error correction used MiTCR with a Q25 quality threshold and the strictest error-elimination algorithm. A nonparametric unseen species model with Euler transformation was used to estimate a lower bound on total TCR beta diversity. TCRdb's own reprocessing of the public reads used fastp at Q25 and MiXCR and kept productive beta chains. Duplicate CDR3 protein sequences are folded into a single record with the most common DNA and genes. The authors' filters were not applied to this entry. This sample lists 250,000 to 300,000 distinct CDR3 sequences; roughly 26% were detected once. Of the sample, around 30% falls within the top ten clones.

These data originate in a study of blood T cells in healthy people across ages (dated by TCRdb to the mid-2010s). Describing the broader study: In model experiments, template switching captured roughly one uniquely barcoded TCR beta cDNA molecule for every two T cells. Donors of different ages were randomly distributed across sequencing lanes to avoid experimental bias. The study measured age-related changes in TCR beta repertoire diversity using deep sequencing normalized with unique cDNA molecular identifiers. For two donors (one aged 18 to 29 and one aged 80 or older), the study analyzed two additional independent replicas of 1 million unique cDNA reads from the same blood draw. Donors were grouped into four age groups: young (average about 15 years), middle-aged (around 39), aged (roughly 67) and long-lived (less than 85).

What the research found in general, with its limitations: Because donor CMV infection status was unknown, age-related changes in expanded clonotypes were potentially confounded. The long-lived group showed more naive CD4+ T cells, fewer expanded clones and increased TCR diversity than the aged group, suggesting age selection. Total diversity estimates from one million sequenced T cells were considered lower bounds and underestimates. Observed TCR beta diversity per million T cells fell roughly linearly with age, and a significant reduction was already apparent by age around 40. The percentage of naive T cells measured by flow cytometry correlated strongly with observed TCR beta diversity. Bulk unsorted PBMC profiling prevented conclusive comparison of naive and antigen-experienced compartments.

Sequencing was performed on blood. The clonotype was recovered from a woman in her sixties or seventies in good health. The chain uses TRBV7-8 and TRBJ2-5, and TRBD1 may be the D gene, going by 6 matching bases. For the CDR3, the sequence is CASSPGHSQETQYF. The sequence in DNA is TGTGCCAGCAGCCCGGGACACTCTCAAGAGACCCAGTACTTC.